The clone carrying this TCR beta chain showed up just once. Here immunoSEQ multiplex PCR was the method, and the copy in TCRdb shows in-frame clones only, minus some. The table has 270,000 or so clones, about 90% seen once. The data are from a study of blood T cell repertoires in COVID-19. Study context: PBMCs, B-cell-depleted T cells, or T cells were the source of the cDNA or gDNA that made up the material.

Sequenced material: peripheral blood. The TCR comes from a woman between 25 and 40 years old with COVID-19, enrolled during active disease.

CDR3 amino acids: CASSRRDRGSGNTIYF. The CDR3 region has the DNA TGTGCCAGCAGCCGCCGGGACAGGGGTTCTGGAAACACCATATATTTT. The chain carries TRBV14 and TRBJ1-3; the match to TRBD1 covers 10 bases. Germline values: CDR1 SGHDN, CDR2 FVKESK. The CDR3 consists of 16 residues. The V segment lost 4 bases and the J segment 1 base; nucleotides outside the gene matches: 4. The variable domain in full, with the rest retrieved from reference TRBV14 and TRBJ1-3, is EAGVTQFPSHSVIEKGQTVTLRCDPISGHDNLYWYRRVMGKEIKFLLHFVKESKQDESGMPNNRFLAERTGGTYSTLKVQPAELEDSGVYFCASSRRDRGSGNTIYFGEGSWLTVV.